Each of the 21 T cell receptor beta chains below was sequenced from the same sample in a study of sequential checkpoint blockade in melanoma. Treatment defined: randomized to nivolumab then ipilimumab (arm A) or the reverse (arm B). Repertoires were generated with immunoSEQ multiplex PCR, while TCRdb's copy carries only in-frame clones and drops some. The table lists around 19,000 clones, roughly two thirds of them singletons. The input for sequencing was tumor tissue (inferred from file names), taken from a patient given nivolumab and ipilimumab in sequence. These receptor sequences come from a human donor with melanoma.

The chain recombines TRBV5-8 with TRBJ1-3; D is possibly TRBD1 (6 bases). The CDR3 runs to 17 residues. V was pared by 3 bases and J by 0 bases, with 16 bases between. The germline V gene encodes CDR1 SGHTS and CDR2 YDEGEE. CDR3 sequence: CASSSPQTGYSGNTIYF. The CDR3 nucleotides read TGTGCCAGCAGCTCCCCCCAGACAGGTTACTCTGGAAACACCATATATTTT.

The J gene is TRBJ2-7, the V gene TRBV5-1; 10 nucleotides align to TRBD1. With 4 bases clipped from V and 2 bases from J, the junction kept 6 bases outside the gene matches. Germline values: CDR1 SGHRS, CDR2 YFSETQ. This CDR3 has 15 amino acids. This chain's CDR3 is CASSPGTGVPYEQYF. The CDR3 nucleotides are TGCGCCAGCAGCCCCGGGACAGGGGTCCCCTACGAGCAGTACTTC.

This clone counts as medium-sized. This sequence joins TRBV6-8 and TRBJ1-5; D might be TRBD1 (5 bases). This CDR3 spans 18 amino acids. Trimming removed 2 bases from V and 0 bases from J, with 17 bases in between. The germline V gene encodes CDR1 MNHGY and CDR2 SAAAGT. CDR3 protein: CASSYGPGGGYSNQPQHF. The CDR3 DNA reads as TGTGCCAGCAGTTACGGCCCCGGGGGGGGGTATAGCAATCAGCCCCAGCATTTT.

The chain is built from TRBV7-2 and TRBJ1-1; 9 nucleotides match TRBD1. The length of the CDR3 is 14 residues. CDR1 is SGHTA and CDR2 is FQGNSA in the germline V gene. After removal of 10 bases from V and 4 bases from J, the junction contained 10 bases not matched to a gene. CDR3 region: CAISTGTGITEAFF. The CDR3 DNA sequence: TGTGCCATCAGTACCGGGACAGGGATCACTGAAGCTTTCTTT. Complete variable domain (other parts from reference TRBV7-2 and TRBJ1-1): GAGVSQSPSNKVTEKGKDVELRCDPISGHTALYWYRQSLGQGLEFLIYFQGNSAPDKSGLPSDRFSAERTGGSVSTLTIQRTQQEDSAVYLCAISTGTGITEAFFGQGTRLTVV.

The CDR3 is CASSRTSGGAETQYF. The CDR3 coding sequence is TGCGCCAGCAGCCGGACTAGCGGGGGGGCCGAAACGCAGTATTTT. The chain recombines TRBV5-1 with TRBJ2-3; 15 positions agree with TRBD2. The CDR3 runs 15 residues. J was trimmed by 9 bases and V by 4 bases; bases with no gene match: 6. Germline V gene sequence: CDR1 SGHRS, CDR2 YFSETQ.

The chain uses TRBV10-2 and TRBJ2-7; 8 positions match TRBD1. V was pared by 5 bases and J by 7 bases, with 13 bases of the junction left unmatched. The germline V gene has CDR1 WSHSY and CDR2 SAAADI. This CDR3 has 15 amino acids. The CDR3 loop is CASSYTGTGGGEQYF. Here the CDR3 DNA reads TGCGCCAGCAGTTACACGGGGACAGGTGGAGGGGAGCAGTACTTC.

CDR3 sequence (DNA): TGTGCCAGCTTTTGGGGCATGAACACTGAAGCTTTCTTT. It is translated as CASFWGMNTEAFF. V is TRBV18 and J is TRBJ1-1, with TRBD1 as a possible D gene (5 bases). The CDR3 is 13 residues long. Germline V gene sequence: CDR1 KGHSH, CDR2 LQKENI. Trimming pared 7 bases from V and 0 bases from J, leaving 9 bases between.

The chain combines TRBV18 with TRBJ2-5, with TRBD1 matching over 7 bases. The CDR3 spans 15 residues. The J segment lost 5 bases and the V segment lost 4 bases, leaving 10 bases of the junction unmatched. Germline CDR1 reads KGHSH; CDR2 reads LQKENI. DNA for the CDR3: TGTGCCAGCTCACGCGGACAGGCTGGGGTTGAGACCCAGTACTTC. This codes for CASSRGQAGVETQYF.

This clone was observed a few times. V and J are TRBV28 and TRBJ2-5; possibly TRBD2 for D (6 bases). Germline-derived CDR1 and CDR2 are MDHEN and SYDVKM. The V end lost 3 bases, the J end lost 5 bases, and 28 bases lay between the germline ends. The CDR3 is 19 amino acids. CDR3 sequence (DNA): TGTGCCAGCAGTTTCGGAGAGGAGCAGGAACGGGAGAATCATGAGACCCAGTACTTC. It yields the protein CASSFGEEQERENHETQYF.

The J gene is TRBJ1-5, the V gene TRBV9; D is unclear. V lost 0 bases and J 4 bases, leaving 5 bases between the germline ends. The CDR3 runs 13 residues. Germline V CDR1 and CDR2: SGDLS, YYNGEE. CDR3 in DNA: TGTGCCAGCAGCGTAGGCCCAAATCAGCCCCAGCATTTT. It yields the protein CASSVGPNQPQHF.

The CDR3, as DNA: TGTGCCAGCAGCTCTACCCGACAGGACAATGAGCAGTTCTTC. As protein: CASSSTRQDNEQFF. This chain joins TRBV12-1 and TRBJ2-1; the table's D call, TRBD1, was not checked against the DNA. TRBV12-1 counts as a pseudogene. This CDR3 spans 14 amino acids.

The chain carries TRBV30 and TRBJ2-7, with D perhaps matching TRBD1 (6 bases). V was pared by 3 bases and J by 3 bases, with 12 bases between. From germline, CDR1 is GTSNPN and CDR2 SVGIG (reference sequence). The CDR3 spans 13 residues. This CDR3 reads CAWSGDTHYEQYF. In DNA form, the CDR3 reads TGTGCCTGGAGCGGGGACACCCACTACGAGCAGTACTTC.

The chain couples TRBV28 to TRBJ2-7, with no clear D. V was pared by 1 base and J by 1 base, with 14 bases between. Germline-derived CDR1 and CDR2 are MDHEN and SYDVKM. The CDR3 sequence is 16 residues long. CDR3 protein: CASSLYKASPSYEQYF. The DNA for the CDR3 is TGTGCCAGCAGTTTATACAAGGCAAGCCCATCCTACGAGCAGTACTTC.

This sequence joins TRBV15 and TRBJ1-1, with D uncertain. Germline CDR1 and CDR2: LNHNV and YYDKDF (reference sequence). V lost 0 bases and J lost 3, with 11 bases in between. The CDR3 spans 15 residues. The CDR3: CATSRDLGAYTEAFF. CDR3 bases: TGTGCCACCAGCAGAGATCTGGGCGCGTACACTGAAGCTTTCTTT.

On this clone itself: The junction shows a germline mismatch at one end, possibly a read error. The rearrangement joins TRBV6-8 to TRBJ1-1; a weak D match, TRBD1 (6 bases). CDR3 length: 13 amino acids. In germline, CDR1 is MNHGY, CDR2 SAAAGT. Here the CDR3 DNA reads TGTGCCATCAGTGCGAGACAGGACACTGAAGCTTTCTTT. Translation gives CAISARQDTEAFF.

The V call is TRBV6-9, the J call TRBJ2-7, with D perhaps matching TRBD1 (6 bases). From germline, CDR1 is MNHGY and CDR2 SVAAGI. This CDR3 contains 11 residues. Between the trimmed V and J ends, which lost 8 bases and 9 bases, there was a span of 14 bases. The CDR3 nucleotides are TGTGCCAGCGATACAGGGTTTCGGCAGTACTTC. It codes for CASDTGFRQYF.

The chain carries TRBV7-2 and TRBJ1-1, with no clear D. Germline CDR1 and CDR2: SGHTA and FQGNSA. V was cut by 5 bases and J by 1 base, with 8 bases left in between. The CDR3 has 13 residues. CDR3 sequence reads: CASSLTQNTEAFF. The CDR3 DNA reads TGTGCCAGCAGCCTAACACAGAACACTGAAGCTTTCTTT.

The CDR3 region is CASSLAGGLRGNQPQHF. CDR3 nucleotides: TGTGCCAGCAGCTTGGCAGGGGGACTCCGTGGCAATCAGCCCCAGCATTTT. V is TRBV11-3 and J is TRBJ1-5; 7 positions agree with TRBD1. The germline V gene encodes CDR1 SGHNT and CDR2 YENEEA. V dropped 3 bases and J dropped 2; count of bases not matched to a gene: 10. The CDR3 contains 17 residues.

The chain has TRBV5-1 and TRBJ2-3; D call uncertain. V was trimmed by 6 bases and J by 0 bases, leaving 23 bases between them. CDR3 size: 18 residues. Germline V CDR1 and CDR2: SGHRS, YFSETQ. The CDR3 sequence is CASKNRLTLSASTDTQYF. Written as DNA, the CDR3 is TGCGCCAGCAAAAACCGGCTTACCTTAAGTGCTAGCACAGATACGCAGTATTTT.

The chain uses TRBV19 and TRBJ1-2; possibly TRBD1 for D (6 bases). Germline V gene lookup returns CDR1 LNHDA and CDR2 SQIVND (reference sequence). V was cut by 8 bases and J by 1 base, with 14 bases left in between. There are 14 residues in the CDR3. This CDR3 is CASQLGGGNYGYTF. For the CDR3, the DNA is TGTGCCAGTCAATTAGGAGGGGGTAACTATGGCTACACCTTC.

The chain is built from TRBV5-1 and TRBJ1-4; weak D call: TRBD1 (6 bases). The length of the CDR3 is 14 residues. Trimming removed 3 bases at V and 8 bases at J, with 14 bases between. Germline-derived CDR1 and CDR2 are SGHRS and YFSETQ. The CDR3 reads CASSSGQPQEKLFF. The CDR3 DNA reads TGCGCCAGCAGCTCTGGACAGCCTCAGGAAAAACTGTTTTTT.